The rows below give T cell receptor beta chains drawn from one sample of a study of cytomegalovirus exposure and HLA in healthy donors. Profiling relied on immunoSEQ multiplex PCR, and the TCRdb table lists in-frame clones only, not all of them. The top ten clones hold about 2% of a sample with about 210,000 clones, about 75% of them seen once. The source material was PBMCs. Every receptor here comes from a male donor in good health and CMV-seronegative. CDR3s include the opening cysteine and the closing phenylalanine or tryptophan. D genes are given only for firm matches. Size tells how often a clone was seen (once, few, many) or the class of an expanded clone, and some rows leave it out.

j_gene: TRBJ2-1; v_gene: TRBV7-2; d_gene: NA; abundance: NA; CDR3aa: CASSSPLGGGGAPVDEQFF; CDR3nt: TGTGCCAGCAGCTCCCCCTTAGGGGGTGGGGGAGCCCCCGTGGATGAGCAGTTCTTC
j_gene: TRBJ2-7; v_gene: TRBV29-1; d_gene: NA; abundance: NA; CDR3aa: CSVGHQGYEQYF; CDR3nt: TGCAGCGTCGGACATCAGGGCTACGAGCAGTACTTC
j_gene: TRBJ2-2; v_gene: TRBV6-1; d_gene: TRBD2; abundance: NA; CDR3aa: CASGGGSANTGELFF; CDR3nt: TGTGCCAGCGGGGGGGGGTCTGCGAACACCGGGGAGCTGTTTTTT
j_gene: TRBJ2-1; v_gene: TRBV19; d_gene: TRBD2; abundance: few; CDR3aa: CASSIPSGSSYNEQFF; CDR3nt: TGTGCCAGTAGTATCCCTAGCGGGAGCTCATACAATGAGCAGTTCTTC
j_gene: TRBJ1-2; v_gene: TRBV6-5; d_gene: TRBD1; abundance: few; CDR3aa: CASSYGGGTGRGGYTF; CDR3nt: TGTGCCAGCAGTTACGGGGGGGGGACAGGGCGAGGTGGCTACACCTTC
j_gene: TRBJ2-7; v_gene: TRBV27; d_gene: TRBD2; abundance: NA; CDR3aa: CASSPSSGNSFYEQYF; CDR3nt: TGTGCCAGCAGCCCCTCTAGCGGGAATTCTTTCTACGAGCAGTACTTC
j_gene: TRBJ2-1; v_gene: TRBV30; d_gene: NA; abundance: NA; CDR3aa: CAWSILAANEQFF; CDR3nt: TGTGCCTGGAGCATCTTAGCGGCCAATGAGCAGTTCTTC
j_gene: TRBJ2-7; v_gene: TRBV9; d_gene: TRBD1; abundance: NA; CDR3aa: CASSVEGTGYEQYF; CDR3nt: TGTGCCAGCAGCGTAGAGGGGACAGGGTACGAGCAGTACTTC
j_gene: TRBJ1-1; v_gene: TRBV6-5; d_gene: TRBD1; abundance: NA; CDR3aa: CASSYLGQGTEAFF; CDR3nt: TGTGCCAGCAGTTACCTGGGACAGGGGACTGAAGCTTTCTTT
j_gene: TRBJ1-1; v_gene: TRBV2; d_gene: NA; abundance: NA; CDR3aa: CASSGGVNTEAFF; CDR3nt: TGTGCCAGCAGTGGGGGCGTGAACACTGAAGCTTTCTTT
j_gene: TRBJ2-1; v_gene: TRBV28; d_gene: NA; abundance: NA; CDR3aa: CASSSSDNYNEQFF; CDR3nt: TGTGCCAGCAGTTCCTCCGACAATTACAATGAGCAGTTCTTC
j_gene: TRBJ2-7; v_gene: TRBV30; d_gene: TRBD2; abundance: NA; CDR3aa: CAWTSGLPNEQYF; CDR3nt: TGTGCCTGGACTAGCGGACTCCCCAACGAGCAGTACTTC
j_gene: TRBJ2-1; v_gene: TRBV28; d_gene: TRBD2; abundance: NA; CDR3aa: CASSFSTSGMGEQFF; CDR3nt: TGTGCCAGCAGTTTTAGCACTAGCGGGATGGGCGAGCAGTTCTTC
j_gene: TRBJ2-7; v_gene: TRBV9; d_gene: TRBD1; abundance: few; CDR3aa: CASSGQGYEQYF; CDR3nt: TGTGCCAGCAGCGGACAGGGCTACGAGCAGTACTTC
j_gene: TRBJ1-2; v_gene: TRBV19; d_gene: TRBD1; abundance: NA; CDR3aa: CASSIGPGGLYGYTF; CDR3nt: TGTGCCAGTAGTATAGGTCCAGGGGGCCTCTATGGCTACACCTTC
j_gene: TRBJ2-7; v_gene: TRBV28; d_gene: NA; abundance: NA; CDR3aa: CASSVLPSAQEQYF; CDR3nt: TGTGCCAGCAGCGTCCTTCCTAGTGCACAAGAGCAGTACTTC
j_gene: TRBJ1-1; v_gene: TRBV7-9; d_gene: NA; abundance: NA; CDR3aa: CASSLAAGLNTEAFF; CDR3nt: TGTGCCAGCAGCTTAGCGGCAGGGCTGAACACTGAAGCTTTCTTT
j_gene: TRBJ2-7; v_gene: TRBV6-1; d_gene: TRBD1; abundance: NA; CDR3aa: CASSADRVSYEQYF; CDR3nt: TGTGCCAGCAGTGCCGACAGGGTCTCCTACGAGCAGTACTTC
j_gene: TRBJ2-1; v_gene: TRBV2; d_gene: TRBD2; abundance: NA; CDR3aa: CASSDVAGGRKSYNEQFF; CDR3nt: TGTGCCAGCAGTGACGTTGCGGGAGGGAGGAAATCCTACAATGAGCAGTTCTTC
j_gene: TRBJ2-2; v_gene: TRBV11-2; d_gene: TRBD2; abundance: NA; CDR3aa: CASSPVAGGPGTGELFF; CDR3nt: TGTGCCAGCAGCCCAGTAGCGGGAGGGCCTGGGACCGGGGAGCTGTTTTTT
j_gene: TRBJ2-7; v_gene: TRBV10-3; d_gene: TRBD2; abundance: few; CDR3aa: CAISDYSGSEQYF; CDR3nt: TGTGCCATCAGTGATTATAGCGGGAGTGAGCAGTACTTC
j_gene: TRBJ2-7; v_gene: TRBV6-5; d_gene: TRBD2; abundance: few; CDR3aa: CASRWTSGFYEQYF; CDR3nt: TGTGCCAGCAGGTGGACTAGCGGTTTCTACGAGCAGTACTTC
j_gene: TRBJ2-1; v_gene: TRBV29-1; d_gene: NA; abundance: NA; CDR3aa: CSVATGEYNEQFF; CDR3nt: TGCAGCGTTGCAACAGGAGAGTACAATGAGCAGTTCTTC
j_gene: TRBJ2-2; v_gene: TRBV5-1; d_gene: TRBD2; abundance: NA; CDR3aa: CASSPGRLAGGPGTGELFF; CDR3nt: TGCGCCAGCAGCCCAGGGCGGCTAGCGGGGGGGCCGGGCACCGGGGAGCTGTTTTTT
j_gene: TRBJ1-2; v_gene: TRBV6-6; d_gene: NA; abundance: NA; CDR3aa: CASSSGSGGGYTF; CDR3nt: TGTGCCAGCAGCTCCGGATCGGGGGGGGGCTACACCTTC